Presented here are 23 T cell receptor beta chains from one specimen sequenced in a study of metastatic and nonmetastatic thyroid tumors. TCRdb re-called clones from the PCR reads using MiXCR. The profile shows approximately 23,000 clones, approximately 22% of them singletons. Each patient came to thyroid surgery without any prior treatment (of any kind). Sequences were obtained from blood. The source of these receptors is a male donor with papillary thyroid cancer or a benign thyroid nodule (not recorded which). Some clones in this sample may be carry-over from other donors' samples.

This clone was counted a few times. One end of the junction is discordant with germline, which a read error may explain. The chain joins TRBV28 to TRBJ2-7, with D perhaps TRBD1 (8 bases). The CDR3 consists of 17 residues. Germline V CDR1 and CDR2: MDHEN, SYDVKM. CDR3 DNA: TGTGCCGGCAGTTTATTCAGAACAGGGGGGGAATTAGTCGAGCAGTACTTC. Its translation: CAGSLFRTGGELVEQYF.

At least ten counts were recorded for this clone. V is TRBV6-2 or TRBV6-3 and J is TRBJ2-3; D might be TRBD1 or TRBD2, each matching 6 bases. V lost 9 bases and J lost 9, with 16 bases in between. The CDR3 extends over 12 amino acids. The germline gives CDR1 MNHEY, CDR2 SVGEGT. The CDR3 is CASSGVGHTQYF. Written as DNA, the CDR3 is TGTGCCAGTTCGGGGGTGGGACACACGCAGTATTTT.

This clone has at least ten counts. The V gene is TRBV6-1, the J gene TRBJ2-2, with D unclear. The CDR3 has 13 residues. The V gene lost 0 bases and the J gene lost 3 bases, with 2 bases spanning the gap. Germline V gene sequence: CDR1 MNHNS, CDR2 SASEGT. The DNA for the CDR3 is TGTGCCAGCAGTGAAGCGGACACCGGGGAGCTGTTTTTT. This translates into CASSEADTGELFF.

The chain has TRBV5-4 and TRBJ1-2, with 8 bases identical to TRBD1. V lost 6 bases to trimming and J lost 8 bases; unmatched junction nucleotides: 15. The CDR3 has 15 residues. Per the germline V gene, CDR1 is SGHNT and CDR2 is YYREEE (reference sequence). The CDR3 sequence is CASNGPSDRVYGYTF. The CDR3 coding sequence is TGTGCCAGCAACGGTCCCTCGGACAGGGTTTACGGCTACACCTTC.

The rearrangement links TRBV9 to TRBJ1-6; tentative D call: TRBD1 (5 bases). The germline V gene has CDR1 SGDLS and CDR2 YYNGEE. The CDR3 is 14 amino acids. The ends were cut back, 0 bases at V and 6 bases at J, with 7 bases in the middle. Written as DNA, the CDR3 is TGTGCCAGCAGCGTAGGGGGGACTAATTCACCCCTCCACTTT. Translation: CASSVGGTNSPLHF.

CDR3 sequence: CASSQDGLAGPYEQYF. The CDR3 nucleotides are TGTGCCAGCAGCCAAGACGGACTAGCGGGGCCCTACGAGCAGTACTTC. The genes are TRBV3-1 and TRBJ2-7, with 12 bases identical to TRBD2. Trimming at V came to 0 bases and at J to 2 bases, leaving 2 bases not matched to a gene. Germline assignment: CDR1 LGHDT and CDR2 YNNKEL (reference sequence). The CDR3 is 16 amino acids.

The sample holds many counts of this clone. The V gene is TRBV4-2, the J gene TRBJ1-4, with a tentative D call TRBD1 (5 bases). V was pared by 1 base and J by 7 bases, with 19 bases between. Germline lookup yields CDR1 LGHNA and CDR2 YNFKEQ. The CDR3 spans 17 residues. CDR3 in DNA: TGTGCCAGCAGCCAAGGAGGCTCGGGACTGAGTCTTGAAAAACTGTTTTTT. This translates into CASSQGGSGLSLEKLFF.

The chain is built from TRBV24-1 and TRBJ2-1, with 16 nucleotides matching TRBD2. From germline, CDR1 is KGHDR and CDR2 SFDVKD. The CDR3 sequence is 19 residues long. The junction had 7 bases not matched to a gene; V was cut back by 6 bases and J by 0 bases. CDR3 DNA: TGTGCCACCAGTTATTGTGGGACTAGCGGGAGGGGCTCCTACAATGAGCAGTTCTTC. The encoded protein is CATSYCGTSGRGSYNEQFF.

This clone occurred a few times. A junction boundary mismatches the germline segment, possibly from a read error. V is TRBV10-2 and J is TRBJ1-2; possibly TRBD1 for D (5 bases). Germline V CDR1 and CDR2: WSHSY, SAAADI. This CDR3 spans 12 amino acids. CDR3 residues: CASSEIGVLYAF. CDR3 coding DNA: TGCGCCAGCAGTGAGATAGGGGTTCTCTACGCCTTC.

This clone was seen only a few times. V usage is TRBV6-2 or TRBV6-3 and J usage is TRBJ2-3; tentative D call: TRBD2 (5 bases). CDR3 size: 16 residues. Trimming took 6 bases from V and 2 from J, leaving 18 bases between them. CDR1 is MNHEY and CDR2 is SVGEGT in the germline V gene. Here the CDR3 DNA reads TGTGCCAGCAGCCAGAACGGGGTCGACGACACAGATACGCAGTATTTT. Translated, it gives CASSQNGVDDTDTQYF.

The genes are TRBV28 and TRBJ1-4; unclear D gene. Germline loops: CDR1 MDHEN, CDR2 SYDVKM. CDR3 size: 13 residues. Trimming cost V 3 bases and J 7 bases, with 9 bases left between them. The chain's CDR3 is CASSLVTLEKLFF. CDR3 DNA: TGTGCCAGCAGTTTGGTGACACTTGAAAAACTGTTTTTT. The variable domain in full, with the rest retrieved from reference TRBV28 and TRBJ1-4, is DVKVTQSSRYLVKRTGEKVFLECVQDMDHENMFWYRQDPGLGLRLIYFSYDVKMKEKGDIPEGYSVSREKKERFSLILESASTNQTSMYLCASSLVTLEKLFFGSGTQLSVL.

The chain employs TRBV7-3 and TRBJ2-6, with TRBD2 matching 7 bases. V gave up 6 bases and J gave up 2 bases; unmatched junction bases: 4. Germline-derived CDR1 and CDR2 are SGHTA and FQGTGA. This CDR3 has 15 residues. The CDR3 DNA reads as TGTGCCAGCAGAAAAGCGGGGACTGGGGCCAACGTCCTGACTTTC. This codes for CASRKAGTGANVLTF. Full variable domain (outside the CDR3, taken from reference TRBV7-3 and TRBJ2-6): GAGVSQTPSNKVTEKGKYVELRCDPISGHTALYWYRQSLGQGPEFLIYFQGTGAADDSGLPNDRFFAVRPEGSVSTLKIQRTERGDSAVYLCASRKAGTGANVLTFGAGSRLTVL.

This clone was counted at least ten times. This sequence joins TRBV11-2 and TRBJ2-5, with 8 positions matching TRBD1. The germline gives CDR1 SGHAT, CDR2 FQNNGV. V dropped 5 bases and J dropped 5; count of bases not matched to a gene: 7. This CDR3 has 14 residues. The chain's CDR3 is CASSMTGVGETQYF. The CDR3, as DNA: TGTGCCAGCAGCATGACAGGGGTAGGGGAGACCCAGTACTTC.

This clone was detected ten times or more. V gene TRBV27 combines with J gene TRBJ2-4; 7 bases align to TRBD2. The V and J ends lost 7 bases and 5 bases, in that order; junction bases with no gene match: 5. The CDR3 runs to 13 residues. Germline loops: CDR1 MNHEY, CDR2 SMNVEV (reference sequence). The CDR3 nucleotides are TGTGCCAGCATTGGGGGGAGGGAAAACATTCAGTACTTC. Its protein is CASIGGRENIQYF.

The chain carries TRBV7-9 and TRBJ2-1, with D tentatively TRBD1 (6 bases). Germline assignment: CDR1 SEHNR and CDR2 FQNEAQ (reference sequence). V was trimmed by 5 bases and J by 7 bases, leaving 15 bases between them. The CDR3 runs 14 residues. Here the CDR3 DNA reads TGTGCCAGCAGCGGTCAGGGGTCGGGGAATGAGCAGTTCTTC. Its translation: CASSGQGSGNEQFF.

The chain joins TRBV27 to TRBJ2-7; TRBD1 is a possible D gene (5 bases). CDR1 is MNHEY and CDR2 is SMNVEV in the germline V gene (reference sequence). V gave up 6 bases and J gave up 5 bases, with 26 bases separating them. CDR3 length: 17 amino acids. The CDR3, as DNA: TGTGCCAGCAGCAGCTTCGGGTTGGGGCAAGAAGGGGACGAGCAGTACTTC. It encodes CASSSFGLGQEGDEQYF.

This clone appeared many times. The chain uses TRBV10-3 and TRBJ1-2; TRBD1 aligns across 9 bases. V lost 6 bases, J lost 0 bases, and 11 bases stayed unmatched. Germline V gives CDR1 ENHRY, CDR2 SYGVKD. The CDR3 is 17 amino acids. CDR3 protein: CAIRSGQGDLANYGYTF. The CDR3 coding sequence is TGTGCCATCAGGTCGGGACAGGGCGATCTGGCTAACTATGGCTACACCTTC.

About this clone: Possible read error: a much larger clone is one base away. Other DNA sequences in the sample encode the same CDR3. The chain employs TRBV14 and TRBJ2-1, with D unclear. Germline values: CDR1 SGHDN, CDR2 FVKESK. V lost 4 bases, J lost 5 bases, and 12 bases lay in between. This CDR3 region has 14 residues. CDR3 protein: CASSRPGRNNEQFF. In DNA, the CDR3 is TGTGCCAGCAGCCGCCCTGGACGTAACAATGAGCAGTTCTTC.

The sample holds a few counts of this clone. The CDR3 region has the DNA TGTGCCAGCAGTTTGTGGGAAGGTGTTGGGGAGCTGTTTTTT. Amino acid sequence: CASSLWEGVGELFF. The chain is built from TRBV6-2 or TRBV6-3 and TRBJ2-2; no clear D gene. Germline V lookup: CDR1 MNHEY, CDR2 SVGEGT. This CDR3 contains 14 residues. V lost 4 bases and J 8 bases, leaving 14 bases between the germline ends.

The rearrangement links TRBV5-1 to TRBJ2-2, with 8 bases that match TRBD1. Germline V gene sequence: CDR1 SGHRS, CDR2 YFSETQ. The V and J ends lost 1 base and 4 bases, in that order; junction bases with no gene match: 3. This CDR3 is built from 15 residues. The CDR3 region has the DNA TGCGCCAGCAGCTTGCGGACAGGGACCACCGGGGAGCTGTTTTTT. Amino acid sequence: CASSLRTGTTGELFF. Supplemented by reference TRBV5-1 and TRBJ2-2, the full variable domain reads KAGVTQTPRYLIKTRGQQVTLSCSPISGHRSVSWYQQTPGQGLQFLFEYFSETQRNKGNFPGRFSGRQFSNSRSEMNVSTLELGDSALYLCASSLRTGTTGELFFGEGSRLTVL.

Many counts were recorded for this clone. The chain has TRBV7-9 and TRBJ1-2; TRBD1 aligns across 8 bases. The ends lost 5 bases at V and 8 bases at J; junction bases unmatched: 10. Germline CDR1 is SEHNR and CDR2 is FQNEAQ (reference sequence). CDR3 length equals 14 residues. The CDR3 here is CASSGGQDGEGYTF. As DNA, the CDR3 is TGTGCCAGCAGCGGGGGACAGGACGGTGAGGGCTACACCTTC.

In DNA form, the CDR3 reads TGCAGTGCTAGAGATTACCCACCCCGAGGGAATTCACCCCTCCACTTT. Its protein product is CSARDYPPRGNSPLHF. V is TRBV20-1 and J is TRBJ1-6, with D hard to call. There are 16 residues in the CDR3. Germline loops: CDR1 DFQATT, CDR2 SNEGSKA (reference sequence). V lost 0 bases and J 7 bases, leaving 16 bases between the germline ends.

In this sample, this clone turned up many times. This sequence joins TRBV12-3 or TRBV12-4 and TRBJ1-1; D remains ambiguous. V was pared by 7 bases and J by 3 bases, with 15 bases between. This CDR3 is 14 amino acids long. CDR3 DNA: TGTGCCAGCAACCCATCGGGGTTTTACACTGAAGCTTTCTTT. The encoded protein is CASNPSGFYTEAFF.